The 24 T cell receptor beta chains below come from one sample, sequenced in a study of identical twins. One entry per CDR3 protein, called by TCRdb with MiXCR from the 5' RACE reads. Of about 190,000 distinct CDR3 sequences in the sample, more than 15% are singletons; the top ten hold 40%. These data were also filed under a second study, of T cells expressing NK-cell markers.

The sequenced sample consisted of CD8+ T cells sorted from blood. These receptors came from a woman aged 18-29 years in good health.

The chain employs TRBV7-9 and TRBJ2-5; 9 bases match TRBD2. The V gene end was trimmed by 5 bases and the J gene end by 3 bases; junction bases not matched to a gene: 7. CDR3 length equals 15 residues. The germline gives CDR1 SEHNR, CDR2 FQNEAQ (reference sequence). This chain's CDR3 is CASSPRREGKETQYF. DNA of the CDR3: TGTGCCAGCAGCCCTAGGCGGGAGGGCAAAGAGACCCAGTACTTC.

The chain carries TRBV29-1 and TRBJ2-7; 8 bases are shared with TRBD2. This CDR3 comprises 15 residues. The J segment lost 4 bases and the V segment lost 3 bases, leaving 11 bases of the junction unmatched. Germline assignment: CDR1 SQVTM and CDR2 ANQGSEA. The CDR3 DNA reads as TGCAGCGTTGAGAGGCGGGGGGCAGGGGTTTACGAGCAGTACTTC. The encoded protein is CSVERRGAGVYEQYF.

The V and J genes are TRBV12-3 or TRBV12-4 and TRBJ2-3, with TRBD2 matching 10 bases. J gave up 5 bases and V 3 bases, and 11 bases lay outside the gene matches. There are 17 residues in the CDR3. The CDR3 here is CASSFPRGVAGGDTQYF. CDR3 DNA sequence: TGTGCCAGCAGTTTCCCCCGGGGAGTAGCGGGGGGAGATACGCAGTATTTT.

This clonotype was seen only a few times. This chain's CDR3 is CASSQDPGSLRELFF. The DNA for the CDR3 is TGCGCCAGCAGCCAAGATCCTGGCAGTCTCCGGGAGCTGTTTTTT. The rearrangement joins TRBV4-3 to TRBJ2-2, with D uncertain. CDR3 length: 15 amino acids. Trimming took off 0 bases at V and 9 bases at J, with 14 bases between the two ends. The germline CDR1 and CDR2 sequences are LGHNA and YSLEER.

This rearrangement joins TRBV20-1 to TRBJ2-7; 10 bases match TRBD1. The V gene's germline CDR1 is DFQATT and CDR2 SNEGSKA (reference sequence). The CDR3 has 13 residues. J was trimmed by 4 bases and V by 6 bases; bases with no gene match: 6. The CDR3 DNA reads TGCAGTGCGTCGACAGGGGGCCAGTACGAGCAGTACTTC. Protein product: CSASTGGQYEQYF.

Of note for this clonotype: At one of its ends the junction is not consistent with the germline gene, which may arise from a read error. The chain is built from TRBV7-2 and TRBJ2-1, with D perhaps TRBD2 (5 bases). The CDR3 runs 13 residues. Germline V gene data show CDR1 as SGHTA and CDR2 as FQGNSA. The CDR3 DNA reads as TGTGCCGGCAGCTTAGCGCACATAGACGAGCAGTTCTTC. Its protein product is CAGSLAHIDEQFF.

This clonotype was counted a few times. V and J are TRBV14 and TRBJ1-2; D is unclear. The CDR3 extends over 13 amino acids. Trimming removed 2 bases from V and 2 bases from J, with 6 bases in between. Germline V CDR1 and CDR2: SGHDN, FVKESK. The CDR3 bases are TGTGCCAGCAGCCAAACCGGGAACTATGGCTACACCTTC. It translates to CASSQTGNYGYTF.

This clonotype came up once. J is TRBJ1-6 and V is TRBV9; D uncertain. From germline, CDR1 is SGDLS and CDR2 YYNGEE. The CDR3 totals 14 residues. The V gene lost 2 bases and the J gene lost 10 bases, with 13 bases spanning the gap. The CDR3 DNA follows: TGTGCCAGCAGCGTTAGCCGGTCTGGGTCACCCCTCCACTTT. It specifies CASSVSRSGSPLHF.

The chain joins TRBV12-3 or TRBV12-4 to TRBJ2-7, with TRBD1 as a possible D gene (7 bases). Trimming shortened V by 6 bases and J by 4 bases, and 16 bases separated the two germline ends. The CDR3 sequence is 14 residues long. The CDR3 sequence is CASRLGGGAYEQYF. The DNA for the CDR3 is TGTGCCAGCAGGCTCGGAGGGGGCGCTTACGAGCAGTACTTC.

This chain connects TRBV20-1 to TRBJ2-7, with 8 positions matching TRBD2. The V gene end was trimmed by 1 base and the J gene end by 5 bases; junction bases not matched to a gene: 19. Germline V gene data show CDR1 as DFQATT and CDR2 as SNEGSKA (reference sequence). The CDR3 has 18 residues. CDR3 nucleotide sequence: TGCAGTGCTAGAGGCCGAACCCAAATCGGGACTAGGGGTGACGAGCAGTACTTC. This codes for CSARGRTQIGTRGDEQYF.

This clonotype came up a few times. This sequence joins TRBV6-5 and TRBJ2-5, with D possibly matching TRBD1 (6 bases). Trimming shortened V by 4 bases and J by 2 bases, and 20 bases separated the two germline ends. This CDR3 is 17 amino acids long. Germline CDR1 reads MNHEY; CDR2 reads SVGAGI. In DNA, the CDR3 is TGTGCCAGCAGTTCCGCAGGGGCAGGGTTATGGCAAGAGACCCAGTACTTC. The encoded protein is CASSSAGAGLWQETQYF.

This clonotype has just a few counts. This chain links TRBV4-2 with TRBJ1-1; no clear D. V was shortened by 1 base and J by 1 base, with 10 bases between the two germline ends. CDR1 is LGHNA and CDR2 is YNFKEQ in the germline V gene. CDR3 length: 15 amino acids. Here the CDR3 reads CASSQATLSNTEAFF. The CDR3 DNA reads as TGTGCCAGCAGCCAAGCCACCCTATCGAACACTGAAGCTTTCTTT.

The CDR3 is CASSQDARAHSGKLFF. Here the CDR3 DNA reads TGCGCCAGCAGCCAAGATGCTCGAGCGCATAGCGGAAAACTGTTTTTT. This chain links TRBV4-3 with TRBJ1-4; D unclear. The germline V gene encodes CDR1 LGHNA and CDR2 YSLEER. This CDR3 spans 16 amino acids. Between the trimmed V and J ends, which lost 0 bases and 10 bases, there was a span of 18 bases.

This rearrangement joins TRBV9 to TRBJ1-2; the D is unclear. Germline-derived CDR1 and CDR2 are SGDLS and YYNGEE. The CDR3 loop spans 14 amino acids. V gave up 4 bases and J gave up 0 bases, with 10 bases separating them. The CDR3 nucleotides read TGTGCCAGCAGCATCGTCAGCTCTAACTATGGCTACACCTTC. Protein sequence: CASSIVSSNYGYTF. The variable domain in full, completed from reference TRBV9 and TRBJ1-2, reads DSGVTQTPKHLITATGQRVTLRCSPRSGDLSVYWYQQSLDQGLQFLIQYYNGEERAKGNILERFSAQQFPDLHSELNLSSLELGDSALYFCASSIVSSNYGYTFGSGTRLTVV.

This clonotype has a handful of counts. This chain uses TRBV9 with TRBJ2-5; 8 nucleotides match TRBD2. Trimming at V came to 4 bases and at J to 5 bases, leaving 19 bases not matched to a gene. In germline, CDR1 is SGDLS, CDR2 YYNGEE. CDR3 length: 18 residues. As DNA, the CDR3 is TGTGCCAGCAGCCCGTTTTCAGCGGGAGTATCTCTAGGGGAGACCCAGTACTTC. Its protein product is CASSPFSAGVSLGETQYF.

The chain uses TRBV7-9 and TRBJ2-3, with TRBD1 identical over 7 bases. Germline assignment: CDR1 SEHNR and CDR2 FQNEAQ (reference sequence). The CDR3 totals 16 residues. V trimming: 4 bases; J trimming: 2 bases; junction bases outside the gene matches: 9. The chain's CDR3 is CASSSQGGLYTDTQYF. The CDR3 bases are TGTGCCAGCAGCTCTCAAGGGGGCCTTTACACAGATACGCAGTATTTT.

V is TRBV12-3 or TRBV12-4 and J is TRBJ2-2, with TRBD1 identical over 8 bases. The CDR3 has 15 residues. J was trimmed by 5 bases and V by 6 bases; bases with no gene match: 8. The CDR3 sequence: CASRAGTGTTGELFF. Here the CDR3 DNA reads TGTGCCAGCAGGGCCGGGACAGGAACGACCGGGGAGCTGTTTTTT.

Comment on this clonotype: A much larger clone lies one base from this, so it may be a read error. V gene TRBV12-3 or TRBV12-4 combines with J gene TRBJ1-5; possible D gene TRBD1, 6 bases. V lost 7 bases, J lost 6 bases, and 10 bases lay in between. The CDR3 is 12 amino acids. DNA of the CDR3: TGTGCCAGCACCTTAGGGGGTCAGCCCCAGCATTTT. It yields the protein CASTLGGQPQHF.

In the case of this clonotype: At one of its ends the junction is not consistent with the germline gene, which may arise from a read error. The chain joins TRBV10-3 to TRBJ2-7; no clear D. There are 12 residues in the CDR3. Germline V CDR1 and CDR2: ENHRY, SYGVKD. The CDR3 loop is CAISEGSHEQYF. For the CDR3, the DNA is TGTGCCATCAGTGAAGGCTCCCACGAGCAGTACTTC.

This clonotype was counted only a few times. V and J are TRBV10-2 and TRBJ2-1; D remains unclear. The germline gives CDR1 WSHSY, CDR2 SAAADI. The CDR3 runs 14 residues. The germline V and J ends were trimmed by 6 bases and 0 bases, with 9 bases remaining between them. The CDR3 here is CASSGSISYNEQFF. The CDR3, as DNA: TGCGCCAGCAGCGGCTCTATCTCCTACAATGAGCAGTTCTTC.

There are a few counts of this clonotype. This CDR3 is CASRGSFGLANYNEQFF. As DNA, the CDR3 is TGTGCCAGCAGGGGAAGTTTTGGACTAGCTAACTACAATGAGCAGTTCTTC. The rearrangement joins TRBV7-3 to TRBJ2-1, with 8 bases lining up with TRBD2. The CDR3 is 17 residues long. After removal of 6 bases from V and 3 bases from J, the junction contained 13 bases not matched to a gene. The germline gives CDR1 SGHTA, CDR2 FQGTGA.

J is TRBJ2-5 and V is TRBV5-1; TRBD1 agrees at 7 bases. J lost 5 bases, V lost 4 bases, and 8 bases had no gene match. The CDR3 consists of 14 residues. From germline, CDR1 is SGHRS and CDR2 YFSETQ. As DNA, the CDR3 is TGCGCCAGCAGCCCCGGACAGGTAGACGAGACCCAGTACTTC. Translating gives CASSPGQVDETQYF.

Here the CDR3 DNA reads TGTGCCAGCAGTTACTCGAGACAGATCTCTGGAAACACCATATATTTT. Translated, it gives CASSYSRQISGNTIYF. The chain has TRBV6-2 or TRBV6-3 and TRBJ1-3; D is possibly TRBD1 (5 bases). The germline V gene has CDR1 MNHEY and CDR2 SVGEGT. Deletions cut 0 bases from V and 0 bases from J, with 9 bases between. The CDR3 runs to 16 residues.

V usage is TRBV5-1 and J usage is TRBJ1-1, with D possibly matching TRBD1 (5 bases). V lost 0 bases, J lost 3 bases, and 12 bases lay in between. The CDR3 spans 15 residues. In germline, CDR1 is SGHRS, CDR2 YFSETQ. The CDR3 sequence is CASSLGRGGYTEAFF. The CDR3 region has the DNA TGCGCCAGCAGCTTGGGAAGGGGAGGGTACACTGAAGCTTTCTTT.